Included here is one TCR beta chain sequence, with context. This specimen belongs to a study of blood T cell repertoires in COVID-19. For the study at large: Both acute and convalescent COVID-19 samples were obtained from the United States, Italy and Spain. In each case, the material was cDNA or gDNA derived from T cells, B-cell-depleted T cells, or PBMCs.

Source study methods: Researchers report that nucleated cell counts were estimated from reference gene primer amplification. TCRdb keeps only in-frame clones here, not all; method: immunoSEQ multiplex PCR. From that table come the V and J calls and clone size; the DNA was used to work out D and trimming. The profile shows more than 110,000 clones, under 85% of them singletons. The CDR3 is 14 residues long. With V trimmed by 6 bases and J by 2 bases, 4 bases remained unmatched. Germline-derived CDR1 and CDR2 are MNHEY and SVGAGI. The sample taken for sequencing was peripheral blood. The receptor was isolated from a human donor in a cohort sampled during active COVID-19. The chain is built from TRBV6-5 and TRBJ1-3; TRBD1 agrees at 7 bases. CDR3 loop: CASRTGSAGNTIYF. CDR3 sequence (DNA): TGTGCCAGCAGGACAGGGAGCGCTGGAAACACCATATATTTT.